In this sample, the clone carrying this TCR beta chain turned up a few times. Its cognate antigen is unknown. Per the germline V gene, CDR1 is ENHRY and CDR2 is SYGVKD. V gave up 2 bases and J gave up 5 bases, with 6 bases separating them. The CDR3 is made up of 12 amino acids. This specimen comes from a study of vaccination and CD4 T cells after COVID-19. Study-wide context: Stimulation used overlapping spike peptides from SARS-CoV-2, HCoV-NL63, HCoV-OC43 and HCoV-229E. Researchers treated control cultures with a CEFX pool, an HIV-1 Nef pool, or no peptide.

The Oncomine TCR Beta short-read assay was what sequenced the DNA obtained from cultured CD4+ T cells. Once CD4+ T cells had been cultured, genomic DNA was extracted from them. Each CDR3 protein is one row after TCRdb ran MiXCR on the PCR reads. The table records several thousand distinct CDR3 sequences, around 29% of them present only once. Findings of the study overall: SARS-CoV-2-reactive clonotypes rose nonsignificantly, with the median going from 21 to 38.

Treatment of the sample: roughly ten-day PBMC culture with coronavirus spike peptide pools or control peptides (ViraFEST assay). An unexposed donor provided the CD4+ T cells, which were collected before the COVID-19 pandemic (2011-2018). The TCR was taken from a human donor in good health. V and J are TRBV10-3 and TRBJ2-5; no clear D. Sequencing was done on a sample of CD4+ T cells from blood, cultured in vitro. The CDR3 sequence is CAISEQTETQYF. In DNA form, the CDR3 reads TGTGCCATCAGTGAGCAAACGGAGACCCAGTACTTC.